This T cell receptor (beta chain) was identified in a study of shared clonotypes between healthy human individuals. Only in-frame clones appear in the TCRdb table, and some are missing; sequencing was by immunoSEQ multiplex PCR. The sample gives about 2.3 million clones, approximately 93% of which show up once; 0.3% to 0.4% is in the top ten. The TCR comes from a man younger than 35 in good health. Some clones in this sample may be carry-over from other donors' samples. Sequenced sample: naive CD4+ T cells from PBMCs. Subset of the sample: CD45RA+ positively selected.

The CDR3 DNA reads as TGTGCCAGCAGCCAAGTTTCACAGGGGGATGAAAAACTGTTTTTT. This codes for CASSQVSQGDEKLFF. V usage is TRBV4-2 and J usage is TRBJ1-4, with 8 bases that match TRBD1. The CDR3 runs to 15 residues. Germline V gives CDR1 LGHNA, CDR2 YNFKEQ. V shed 1 base, J shed 6 bases, and the junction held 4 bases outside the gene matches.